The TCR beta chain under discussion was sequenced for a study of blood T cell repertoires in COVID-19. Study context: In each case, the material was cDNA or gDNA derived from T cells, B-cell-depleted T cells, or PBMCs.

Germline V gives CDR1 LGHNA, CDR2 YNFKEQ. Trimming took off 1 base at V and 0 bases at J, with 12 bases between the two ends. The CDR3 runs to 16 residues. In the authors' methods: Nucleated cell counts were estimated from reference gene primer amplification. Clones were read by immunoSEQ multiplex PCR, and TCRdb kept only the in-frame ones, dropping some. That table is the source of V, J and clone size, and D and trimming were worked out from the DNA. The sample lists fewer than 110,000 clones; roughly 88% were seen once. The clonotype comes from a man aged 50 to 60 with active or convalescent COVID-19. The sequencing sample was made of peripheral blood. The V and J genes are TRBV4-2 and TRBJ1-2; D uncertain. In DNA form, the CDR3 reads TGTGCCAGCAGCCAAGGCCATCTGACTACTAACTATGGCTACACCTTC. It codes for CASSQGHLTTNYGYTF.